This record looks at one TCR beta chain sequence and its context. Sequenced by immunoSEQ multiplex PCR; TCRdb stores in-frame clones only, minus some. Of around 99,000 clones in the sample, 92% are singletons; the top ten hold less than 0.9%. Germline CDR1 and CDR2: ENHRY and SYGVKD. This CDR3 comprises 14 residues. Losses at the gene ends were 3 bases for V and 7 bases for J; bases not matched to a gene: 7. The sample is drawn from a study of T cell changes during pregnancy in multiple sclerosis. The chain has TRBV10-3 and TRBJ1-2; 8 positions match TRBD1. This sequence originates from a female donor in good health, enrolled as a control in a pregnancy study. Sequencing was performed on peripheral blood, taken in the third trimester of pregnancy. The CDR3 here is CAISDPGQALGYTF. The CDR3 coding sequence is TGTGCCATCAGTGACCCGGGACAGGCACTTGGCTACACCTTC.